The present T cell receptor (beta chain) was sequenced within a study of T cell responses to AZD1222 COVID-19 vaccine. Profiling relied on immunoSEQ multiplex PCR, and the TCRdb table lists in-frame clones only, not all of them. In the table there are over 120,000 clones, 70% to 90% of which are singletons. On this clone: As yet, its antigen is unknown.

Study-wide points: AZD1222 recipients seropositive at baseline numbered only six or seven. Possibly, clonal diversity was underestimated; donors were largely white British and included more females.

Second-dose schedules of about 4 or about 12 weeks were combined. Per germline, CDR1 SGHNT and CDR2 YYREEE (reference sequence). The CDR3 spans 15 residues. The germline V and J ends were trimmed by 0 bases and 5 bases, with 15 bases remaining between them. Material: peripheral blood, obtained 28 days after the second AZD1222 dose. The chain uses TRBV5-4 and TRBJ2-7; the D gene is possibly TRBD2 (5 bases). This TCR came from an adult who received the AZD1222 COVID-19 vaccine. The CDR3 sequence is CASSLVAGGWDEQYF. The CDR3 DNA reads TGTGCCAGCAGCTTGGTGGCAGGCGGGTGGGACGAGCAGTACTTC.